A single sample is the source of the 27 T cell receptor beta chains below, sequenced in a study of blood T cell repertoires in COVID-19. Sequencing used immunoSEQ multiplex PCR; TCRdb keeps in-frame clones, though not all of them. The table shows approximately 130,000 clones, with 80% to 90% occurring only once. The sequenced material came from peripheral blood. The receptors were gathered from a human donor in a cohort sampled during active COVID-19.

The J gene is TRBJ2-5, the V gene TRBV7-9; 10 bases match TRBD1. V lost 5 bases and J lost 4; bases outside the gene matches: 10. Germline lookup yields CDR1 SEHNR and CDR2 FQNEAQ (reference sequence). This CDR3 comprises 16 residues. The DNA for the CDR3 is TGTGCCAGCAGCCTATCCGGGACAGGGGCGGGAGAGACCCAGTACTTC. It is translated as CASSLSGTGAGETQYF. Drawing the rest from reference TRBV7-9 and TRBJ2-5, the complete variable domain is DTGVSQNPRHKITKRGQNVTFRCDPISEHNRLYWYRQTLGQGPEFLTYFQNEAQLEKSRLLSDRFSAERPKGSFSTLEIQRTEQGDSAMYLCASSLSGTGAGETQYFGPGTRLLVL.

The chain employs TRBV4-2 and TRBJ2-7, with TRBD2 identical over 12 bases. The ends lost 2 bases at V and 6 bases at J; junction bases unmatched: 8. This CDR3 comprises 16 residues. Germline V gene lookup returns CDR1 LGHNA and CDR2 YNFKEQ. CDR3 sequence: CASSQPLAGGPVEQYF. DNA of the CDR3: TGTGCCAGCAGCCAACCTCTAGCGGGGGGGCCGGTCGAGCAGTACTTC.

The CDR3 nucleotides are TGCGCCAGCAGCCAGTTAACAGGGGGGAGGCATGGCTACACCTTC. Its translation: CASSQLTGGRHGYTF. This rearrangement joins TRBV4-1 to TRBJ1-2; 8 bases align to TRBD1. Germline CDR1 MGHRA, CDR2 YSYEKL. The V and J ends lost 3 bases and 6 bases, in that order; junction bases with no gene match: 9. This CDR3 spans 15 amino acids.

This chain connects TRBV27 to TRBJ2-7; D is perhaps TRBD2 (5 bases). CDR3 length: 14 amino acids. In germline, CDR1 is MNHEY, CDR2 SMNVEV (reference sequence). Trimming removed 3 bases at V and 2 bases at J, with 11 bases between. CDR3: CASSFQGSPYEQYF. The CDR3, as DNA: TGTGCCAGCAGTTTTCAAGGGAGCCCCTACGAGCAGTACTTC.

The chain is built from TRBV30 and TRBJ2-2; tentatively, D is TRBD2 (5 bases). Trimming shortened V by 0 bases and J by 3 bases, and 8 bases separated the two germline ends. Germline CDR1 is GTSNPN and CDR2 is SVGIG (reference sequence). The CDR3 is made up of 14 amino acids. CDR3 protein: CAWSVPRDTGELFF. For the CDR3, the DNA is TGTGCCTGGAGTGTACCGAGGGACACCGGGGAGCTGTTTTTT. Variable domain in full (rest from reference TRBV30 and TRBJ2-2): SQTIHQWPATLVQPVGSPLSLECTVEGTSNPNLYWYRQAAGRGLQLLFYSVGIGQISSEVPQNLSASRPQDRQFILSSKKLLLSDSGFYLCAWSVPRDTGELFFGEGSRLTVL.

The rearrangement uses TRBV7-8 and TRBJ2-1; D might be TRBD2 (7 bases). CDR3 length: 16 residues. Looked up from germline, CDR1 is SGHVS and CDR2 is FQNEAQ. The V end was cut by 3 bases, the J end by 6 bases, with 18 bases between. CDR3 protein: CASSLRRGGAGNEQFF. The CDR3 bases are TGTGCCAGCAGCTTGCGAAGAGGGGGGGCTGGCAATGAGCAGTTCTTC.

The rearrangement joins TRBV29-1 to TRBJ2-3; perhaps TRBD2 as D (6 bases). Germline-derived CDR1 and CDR2 are SQVTM and ANQGSEA. This CDR3 is 14 amino acids long. Trimming removed 6 bases from V and 3 bases from J, with 16 bases in between. CDR3 protein: CSVNYREKTDTQYF. The CDR3 DNA reads TGCAGCGTGAACTACCGGGAGAAGACAGATACGCAGTATTTT.

V is TRBV2 and J is TRBJ2-7; a possible D gene is TRBD1 (6 bases). The ends were cut back, 5 bases at V and 7 bases at J, with 12 bases in the middle. The germline V gene encodes CDR1 SNHLY and CDR2 FYNNEI. This CDR3 has 12 residues. CDR3 nucleotides: TGTGCCAGCAGTTCCGACAGGACGGAGCAGTACTTC. Translating gives CASSSDRTEQYF.

This sequence joins TRBV6-5 and TRBJ1-2; D is possibly TRBD1 (5 bases). CDR1 MNHEY and CDR2 SVGAGI come from the germline V gene. Trimming removed 6 bases at V and 6 bases at J, with 17 bases between. The CDR3 is made up of 14 amino acids. The CDR3 region has the DNA TGTGCCAGCAGCAGGGACTTGCAAGTTCATGGCTACACCTTC. This gives the protein CASSRDLQVHGYTF.

This chain connects TRBV5-1 to TRBJ1-3, with 10 bases identical to TRBD1. The CDR3 totals 16 residues. Germline CDR1 is SGHRS and CDR2 is YFSETQ. With V trimmed by 0 bases and J by 4 bases, 4 bases remained unmatched. The CDR3 DNA sequence: TGCGCCAGCAGCTTGGGGACAGGGGGTTCGGGAAACACCATATATTTT. This sequence encodes CASSLGTGGSGNTIYF.

This clone was seen once. The chain has TRBV9 and TRBJ2-5; possibly TRBD1 for D (6 bases). The V gene's germline CDR1 is SGDLS and CDR2 YYNGEE. The CDR3 is made up of 13 amino acids. The V and J ends lost 5 bases and 5 bases respectively, with 13 bases between them. The CDR3 coding sequence is TGTGCCAGCAGTCAAACAGGGCTGGAGACCCAGTACTTC. As protein: CASSQTGLETQYF.

This clone was counted a single time. This sequence joins TRBV11-2 and TRBJ1-1; the D is unclear. This CDR3 has 14 residues. Germline CDR1 is SGHAT and CDR2 is FQNNGV. The germline V and J ends were trimmed by 3 bases and 0 bases, with 8 bases remaining between them. CDR3 residues: CASSFKQMNTEAFF. Here the CDR3 DNA reads TGTGCCAGCAGCTTTAAGCAAATGAACACTGAAGCTTTCTTT.

The rearrangement links TRBV5-4 to TRBJ2-6; 12 bases align to TRBD2. This CDR3 comprises 19 residues. After removal of 0 bases from V and 2 bases from J, the junction contained 6 bases not matched to a gene. Germline loops: CDR1 SGHNT, CDR2 YYREEE (reference sequence). The CDR3 loop is CASSLGASGGAPGANVLTF. The CDR3 DNA follows: TGTGCCAGCAGCTTGGGTGCTAGCGGGGGGGCCCCTGGGGCCAACGTCCTGACTTTC.

V and J are TRBV18 and TRBJ1-2, with 7 bases matching TRBD1. The V segment lost 5 bases and the J segment 7 bases; nucleotides outside the gene matches: 10. Germline V gene sequence: CDR1 KGHSH, CDR2 LQKENI. The CDR3 has 14 amino acids. CDR3 region: CASSADRDLSGYTF. CDR3 DNA sequence: TGTGCCAGCTCAGCCGACAGGGACCTAAGTGGCTACACCTTC. The variable domain in full, completed from reference TRBV18 and TRBJ1-2, reads NAGVMQNPRHLVRRRGQEARLRCSPMKGHSHVYWYRQLPEEGLKFMVYLQKENIIDESGMPKERFSAEFPKEGPSILRIQQVVRGDSAAYFCASSADRDLSGYTFGSGTRLTVV.

Here the CDR3 reads CASSLMTDTDTQYF. CDR3 nucleotides: TGCGCCAGCAGCCTTATGACAGATACAGATACGCAGTATTTT. The chain combines TRBV5-1 with TRBJ2-3, with D perhaps matching TRBD1 (5 bases). V was clipped by 4 bases and J by 3 bases, with 12 bases between them. The CDR3 extends over 14 amino acids. Germline CDR1 SGHRS, CDR2 YFSETQ.

V gene TRBV2 combines with J gene TRBJ2-1; perhaps TRBD2 as D (5 bases). The CDR3 runs to 13 residues. Germline loops: CDR1 SNHLY, CDR2 FYNNEI. V was pared by 2 bases and J by 5 bases, with 7 bases between. CDR3 in DNA: TGTGCCAGCAGTGAACGGGGTGACAATGAGCAGTTCTTC. It translates to CASSERGDNEQFF.

This clone came up once. V is TRBV7-8 and J is TRBJ2-7, with 7 bases fitting TRBD2. The CDR3 covers 16 residues. The junction had 7 bases not matched to a gene; V was cut back by 0 bases and J by 2 bases. CDR1 SGHVS and CDR2 FQNEAQ come from the germline V gene. This CDR3 reads CASSLARGGYTYEQYF. In DNA, the CDR3 is TGTGCCAGCAGCTTAGCACGCGGGGGTTACACCTACGAGCAGTACTTC.

V is TRBV27 and J is TRBJ1-4, with 8 bases identical to TRBD1. The CDR3 is 18 amino acids. CDR1 is MNHEY and CDR2 is SMNVEV in the germline V gene (reference sequence). After removal of 6 bases from V and 7 bases from J, the junction contained 19 bases not matched to a gene. The CDR3 loop reads CASRNLGTGSLVLEKLFF. The CDR3 DNA follows: TGTGCCAGCAGGAACCTCGGGACAGGATCTTTGGTTCTTGAAAAACTGTTTTTT.

The V call is TRBV4-2, the J call TRBJ1-4; D gene ambiguous. The CDR3 loop spans 14 amino acids. The germline CDR1 and CDR2 sequences are LGHNA and YNFKEQ. V dropped 4 bases and J dropped 1 base, with 7 bases sitting between them. The CDR3 region has the DNA TGTGCCAGCAGCCCCCGAGGAACTAATGAAAAACTGTTTTTT. As protein: CASSPRGTNEKLFF.

V usage is TRBV5-4 and J usage is TRBJ2-7, with 10 bases aligning to TRBD1. The CDR3 totals 14 residues. V trimming: 0 bases; J trimming: 5 bases; junction bases outside the gene matches: 2. Germline V gene sequence: CDR1 SGHNT, CDR2 YYREEE (reference sequence). The CDR3 region has the DNA TGTGCCAGCAGCTTGGGACAGGGGGCGGACGAGCAGTACTTC. It codes for CASSLGQGADEQYF.

The chain employs TRBV11-2 and TRBJ2-2, with TRBD1 matching over 9 bases. The CDR3 is 14 amino acids. The J segment lost 3 bases and the V segment lost 5 bases, leaving 1 base of the junction unmatched. The germline gives CDR1 SGHAT, CDR2 FQNNGV. DNA of the CDR3: TGTGCCAGCAGCCGGACAGGGGACACCGGGGAGCTGTTTTTT. Its protein is CASSRTGDTGELFF.

The gene calls are TRBV3-1 (or the pseudogene TRBV3-2) and TRBJ2-7; 8 bases line up with TRBD2. The junction had 4 bases not matched to a gene; V was cut back by 1 base and J by 2 bases. The germline gives CDR1 LGHDT, CDR2 YNNKEL (reference sequence). CDR3 length: 15 amino acids. In DNA form, the CDR3 reads TGTGCCAGCAGCCAAGCCCTCGGGGGGGCCTACGAGCAGTACTTC. As protein: CASSQALGGAYEQYF.

This chain joins TRBV4-1 and TRBJ2-2, with D possibly being TRBD1 (6 bases). The CDR3 extends over 15 amino acids. V was clipped by 0 bases and J by 7 bases, with 12 bases between them. Germline assignment: CDR1 MGHRA and CDR2 YSYEKL. The CDR3 DNA follows: TGCGCCAGCAGCCAAGAAGGGGGTATAGGCGGGGAGCTGTTTTTT. This gives the protein CASSQEGGIGGELFF.

With respect to this clone: Other nucleotide sequences from this sample produce the same CDR3. J is TRBJ2-5 and V is TRBV11-2; D is unresolved. Germline CDR1 SGHAT, CDR2 FQNNGV. Trimming shortened V by 5 bases and J by 5 bases, and 6 bases separated the two germline ends. The CDR3 is 11 residues long. The CDR3 nucleotides read TGTGCCAGCAGCCTACGTGAGACCCAGTACTTC. It yields the protein CASSLRETQYF.

V and J are TRBV20-1 and TRBJ1-1; D is possibly TRBD1 (5 bases). Germline V gene lookup returns CDR1 DFQATT and CDR2 SNEGSKA (reference sequence). CDR3 size: 11 residues. V shed 7 bases and J shed 1 base, with 7 bases lying between them. The DNA for the CDR3 is TGCAGTGGACAGTGGAACACTGAAGCTTTCTTT. Its translation is CSGQWNTEAFF.

The chain is built from TRBV7-2 and TRBJ1-2; 11 positions match TRBD1. The germline gives CDR1 SGHTA, CDR2 FQGNSA. The V and J ends lost 2 bases and 4 bases, in that order; junction bases with no gene match: 3. The CDR3 runs 15 residues. The CDR3 nucleotides read TGTGCCAGCAGCTTAAGCGGACAGGGGGCCTATGGCTACACCTTC. Protein sequence: CASSLSGQGAYGYTF.

The chain couples TRBV27 to TRBJ2-7; TRBD1 agrees at 7 bases. The CDR3 totals 18 residues. The germline CDR1 and CDR2 sequences are MNHEY and SMNVEV (reference sequence). The junction had 18 bases not matched to a gene; V was cut back by 5 bases and J by 2 bases. The CDR3 loop is CASSHLGPTGVRTYEQYF. The CDR3 DNA reads TGTGCCAGCAGTCATTTAGGACCAACAGGGGTGAGAACCTACGAGCAGTACTTC.